The clone carrying this T cell receptor beta chain was seen more than once but under ten times. Its antigen is unknown. Germline V gene lookup returns CDR1 MNHNS and CDR2 SASEGT. V was pared by 2 bases and J by 7 bases, with 14 bases between. This CDR3 is 15 amino acids long. Amplification used 60 Vbeta primers and 13 Jbeta primers. The table came from immunoSEQ multiplex PCR; TCRdb's copy has only in-frame clones and leaves some out. The sample lists 100,000 to 150,000 clones; roughly 80% were seen once. This entry comes from a study of cytomegalovirus exposure and HLA in healthy donors. Notes on the study in general: Most CMV-associated TCR beta chains appeared HLA-restricted in a later analysis.

The rearrangement uses TRBV6-1 and TRBJ1-4, with D tentatively TRBD1 (6 bases). The sample taken for sequencing was PBMCs. The sequence came from a girl aged 2 to 9 in good health and CMV-seronegative. The CDR3 reads CASSELRGAGEKLFF. CDR3 DNA: TGTGCCAGCAGTGAACTTCGGGGGGCAGGTGAAAAACTGTTTTTT.